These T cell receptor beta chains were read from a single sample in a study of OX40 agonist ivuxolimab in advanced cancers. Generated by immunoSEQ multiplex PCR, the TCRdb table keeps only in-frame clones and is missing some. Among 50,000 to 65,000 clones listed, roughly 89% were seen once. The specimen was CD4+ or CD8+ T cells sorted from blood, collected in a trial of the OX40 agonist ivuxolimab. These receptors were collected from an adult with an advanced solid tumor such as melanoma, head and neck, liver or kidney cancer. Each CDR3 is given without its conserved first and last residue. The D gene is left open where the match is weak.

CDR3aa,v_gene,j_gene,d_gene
ASSANRGTGESYEQY,TRBV9,TRBJ2-7,TRBD1
ASNNDRGSYNEQF,TRBV5-1,TRBJ2-1,TRBD1
ASSLRREDWTDTQY,TRBV28,TRBJ2-3,TRBD2
ASSSLPAGTNEQY,TRBV27,TRBJ2-7,.
ASSLGMWENGYT,TRBV7-9,TRBJ1-2,.
ASSDGAQPQH,TRBV25-1,TRBJ1-5,.
AISELAGGRDTQY,TRBV10-3,TRBJ2-3,TRBD2
AWSVAGSTDTQY,TRBV30,TRBJ2-3,.
ASDTTGERRTEAF,TRBV2,TRBJ1-1,TRBD1
ASSWGTGTYEQY,TRBV5-6,TRBJ2-7,TRBD1
ASSETGQDEQY,TRBV11-2,TRBJ2-7,TRBD1
ASSLGSRGYT,TRBV7-6,TRBJ1-2,.
ASSWNGREYEQF,TRBV27,TRBJ2-1,TRBD2
ASSIPGTEAF,TRBV27,TRBJ1-1,.
ASSSYRSANTGELF,TRBV18,TRBJ2-2,.
ASSHRDSTYEQY,TRBV19,TRBJ2-7,TRBD1
ASSPLNEKLF,TRBV7-9,TRBJ1-4,.
ASSPTNMGGYT,TRBV14,TRBJ1-2,.
ASSYSGTNEQF,TRBV6-5,TRBJ2-1,.